This T cell receptor beta chain was documented in a study of blood T cell repertoires in COVID-19. The wider study: Spain, Italy and the United States supplied samples that represented acute and convalescent COVID-19. Sample material is recorded as cDNA or gDNA derived from T cells, B-cell-depleted T cells, or PBMCs.

Authors' processing steps: The authors estimated nucleated cell counts from reference gene primer amplification. Clones were read by immunoSEQ multiplex PCR, and TCRdb kept only the in-frame ones, dropping some. D and trimming were read from the DNA, whereas the V and J calls and clone size are those reported in that table. The sample has 100,000 to 150,000 clones; roughly four fifths are singletons. The germline V gene encodes CDR1 KGHDR and CDR2 SFDVKD. This CDR3 contains 15 residues. V gave up 12 bases and J gave up 0 bases, with 16 bases separating them. The receptor's source is a man in his sixties with acute or convalescent COVID-19. This rearrangement joins TRBV24-1 to TRBJ2-2, with D tentatively TRBD1 (5 bases). The material sequenced was peripheral blood. The CDR3 is CAASGKPPNTGELFF. CDR3 DNA sequence: TGTGCCGCATCAGGGAAGCCGCCGAACACCGGGGAGCTGTTTTTT.